This section outlines one T cell receptor (beta chain) sequence together with its context. The antigen is undetermined. The sample comes from a study of cytomegalovirus exposure and HLA in healthy donors. Study-wide results and caveats: In a later analysis, CMV-associated beta chains were mostly HLA-associated, it appeared. A prior analysis recorded that most TCR beta V segments were productive about 87% or about 30% of the time.

Trimming took 4 bases from V and 3 from J; bases not matched to a gene: 8. The germline gives CDR1 SGDLS, CDR2 YYNGEE. The CDR3 contains 15 residues. Donors consisted of healthy bone marrow donors. With 60 Vbeta and 13 Jbeta primers, the PCR was carried out. Generated by immunoSEQ multiplex PCR, the TCRdb table keeps only in-frame clones and is missing some. Of about 65,000 clones listed, around 62% are singletons. The sample was PBMCs. This sequence originates from a man under 40 in good health and CMV-seronegative. The chain has TRBV9 and TRBJ2-5; 8 nucleotides line up with TRBD2. The CDR3 coding sequence is TGTGCCAGCAGCCCTCAGATGGGACTAGAAGAGACCCAGTACTTC. Amino acid sequence: CASSPQMGLEETQYF. Based on the CDR3 plus reference TRBV9 and TRBJ2-5, the full variable domain is DSGVTQTPKHLITATGQRVTLRCSPRSGDLSVYWYQQSLDQGLQFLIQYYNGEERAKGNILERFSAQQFPDLHSELNLSSLELGDSALYFCASSPQMGLEETQYFGPGTRLLVL.